This T cell receptor (beta chain) derives from a study of CD8+ T cells in alopecia areata. Notes on this clone: Its target is unknown.

The authors extracted RNA and reverse transcribed it into cDNA as the sequencing template. The repertoire was sequenced with immunoSEQ multiplex PCR; TCRdb's copy has only in-frame clones and lacks some. The table lists 120,000 to 150,000 clones, 82% of them singletons. CDR1 is ENHRY, CDR2 SYGVKD, per germline. Trimming shortened V by 4 bases and J by 2 bases, and 9 bases separated the two germline ends. The CDR3 extends over 13 amino acids. Study-level results: The study found higher clonality in lesional than normal scalp, especially in alopecia totalis/universalis.

Treatment of the sample: oral pan-JAK inhibitor, 5-10 mg twice daily. The sequence came from a human donor with alopecia areata. The rearrangement uses TRBV10-3 and TRBJ2-7, with TRBD2 as a possible D gene (6 bases). Sequenced material: CD8+ T cells sorted from blood, taken at week 4, from a patient treated with tofacitinib. The DNA of the CDR3 is TGTGCCATCAGTGGGGACTTCGCCTACGAGCAGTACTTC. This gives the protein CAISGDFAYEQYF.